These T cell receptor beta chains were read from a single sample in a study of technical replicates of blood from a few donors. The data were produced by immunoSEQ multiplex PCR, yet TCRdb's version contains in-frame clones alone and is incomplete. The sample lists over 55,000 clones, approximately 86% occurring once. The sequenced material came from PBMCs. The receptors come from a human donor in good health. Some clones in this sample may be carry-over from other donors' samples. Each CDR3 is given with its conserved first and last residue.

TRBV4-1	TRBJ1-5	CASSPTGGGQPQHF
TRBV14	TRBJ2-3	CASSQVDSRRTDTQYF
TRBV7-2	TRBJ2-3	CASRGSGTDTQYF
TRBV21-1	TRBJ1-5	CASSKDGRGPNQPQHF
TRBV7-9	TRBJ2-7	CASSSTSGSRGEQYF
TRBV9	TRBJ1-2	CASSVAETNYGYTF
TRBV6-4	TRBJ1-1	CASRDSGGATEAFF
TRBV10-3	TRBJ2-7	CAISEEYEQYF
TRBV29-1	TRBJ1-4	CSGGTATNEKLFF
TRBV5-4	TRBJ1-3	CASRQGLSGNTIYF
TRBV7-9	TRBJ2-7	CASSSWTSGSLEQYF
TRBV19	TRBJ1-5	CASSMDGGVDNQPQHF
TRBV4-1	TRBJ1-3	CASSPRTGDGNTIYF
TRBV25-1	TRBJ1-1	CASRGPNTEAFF
TRBV10-3	TRBJ2-7	CAISAATGYYEQYF
TRBV7-6	TRBJ1-2	CASSLGQGNYGYTF
TRBV27	TRBJ1-6	CASSHHTTGNSPLHF
TRBV5-6	TRBJ2-2	CASSLVGGEAGELFF
TRBV29-1	TRBJ2-5	CSVVPHGLRGGLQETQYF
TRBV9	TRBJ2-2	CASSGTSGSRHGELFF
TRBV18	TRBJ2-7	CASSPQGSEQYF